These 22 T cell receptor beta chains were all obtained from the same sample, sequenced in a study of response to subunit inactivated influenza vaccine (dated by TCRdb to between 2017 and 2018). The receptor library was made with RT-PCR. Reads for this sample came from an Illumina HiSeq 2500. Starting from the raw public reads, TCRdb applied fastp trimming at Q25, assembled clones with MiXCR and retained in-frame beta chains. Duplicate CDR3 protein sequences are folded into a single record with the most common DNA and genes. Here the sample has about 570,000 distinct CDR3 sequences; 11% occur a single time. The ten largest clonotypes hold 8% to 13% of the sample. A further study also used this sample, focusing on T cells expressing NK-cell markers. As the second paper documents: TCR beta cDNA libraries were made by 5'RACE template switching that added a universal primer site and unique molecular identifiers.

Sample: PBMCs from blood, taken on the day of vaccination. These receptors came from a man over 45 who received an inactivated influenza vaccine. Donor details come from another sample of the same person, matched by shared clones.

The chain uses TRBV15 and TRBJ2-7; 7 bases are shared with TRBD2. Trimming cost V 5 bases and J 2 bases; bases outside gene matches: 9. Germline V CDR1 and CDR2: LNHNV, YYDKDF (reference sequence). The CDR3 contains 15 residues. CDR3 amino acids: CATSYWEAGAYEQYF. The CDR3 DNA reads as TGTGCCACCAGCTACTGGGAGGCGGGAGCCTACGAGCAGTACTTC. Drawing the rest from reference TRBV15 and TRBJ2-7, the complete variable domain is DAMVIQNPRYQVTQFGKPVTLSCSQTLNHNVMYWYQQKSSQAPKLLFHYYDKDFNNEADTPDNFQSRRPNTSFCFLDIRSPGLGDTAMYLCATSYWEAGAYEQYFGPGTRLTVT.

This clonotype was detected a few times. This chain joins TRBV4-3 and TRBJ2-7, with no clear D. The CDR3 sequence is 15 residues long. Germline V gene data show CDR1 as LGHNA and CDR2 as YSLEER. Trimming removed 1 base from V and 3 bases from J, with 13 bases in between. The CDR3 sequence is CASSQVRLHLYEQYF. The CDR3 nucleotides are TGCGCCAGCAGCCAAGTTCGCCTACACCTCTACGAGCAGTACTTC.

In its sample, this clonotype was seen a few times. This sequence joins TRBV12-3 or TRBV12-4 and TRBJ2-5; 11 bases match TRBD2. This CDR3 has 18 residues. With 2 bases clipped from V and 7 bases from J, the junction kept 15 bases outside the gene matches. CDR3 loop: CASSLRASGGTVSRTQYF. In DNA, the CDR3 is TGTGCCAGCAGTTTAAGGGCTAGCGGGGGGACCGTGAGTCGGACCCAGTACTTC.

This chain joins TRBV25-1 and TRBJ2-2, with 10 bases identical to TRBD2. The CDR3 runs to 13 residues. V gave up 6 bases and J gave up 5 bases; unmatched junction bases: 0. Germline V gives CDR1 MGHDK, CDR2 SYGVNS. CDR3 nucleotide sequence: TGTGCCAGCAGGGGACTAGCGACCGGGGAGCTGTTTTTT. This codes for CASRGLATGELFF.

The V gene is TRBV12-3 or TRBV12-4, the J gene TRBJ2-5; 7 bases align to TRBD1. CDR3 size: 15 residues. V shed 6 bases, J shed 5 bases, and the junction held 12 bases outside the gene matches. DNA of the CDR3: TGTGCCAGCAGCCAGATCCAGGGGGTTAGTGAGACCCAGTACTTC. It specifies CASSQIQGVSETQYF.

The chain couples TRBV29-1 to TRBJ2-1, with 10 bases matching TRBD2. The V and J ends lost 7 bases and 1 base, in that order; junction bases with no gene match: 10. This CDR3 is 16 amino acids long. Germline V gives CDR1 SQVTM, CDR2 ANQGSEA. The CDR3: CSAGLKLAGSYNEQFF. CDR3 nucleotides: TGCAGCGCCGGACTGAAACTAGCGGGATCCTACAATGAGCAGTTCTTC.

The chain has TRBV5-5 and TRBJ2-1; D uncertain. CDR3 length: 13 amino acids. The germline V gene encodes CDR1 SGHKS and CDR2 YYEKEE (reference sequence). V lost 4 bases to trimming and J lost 2 bases, with 7 bases between them. The CDR3 nucleotides read TGTGCCAGCAGCGGATATCCCTACAATGAGCAGTTCTTC. Translated: CASSGYPYNEQFF.

This clonotype was picked up many times. This chain joins TRBV25-1 and TRBJ2-7; D perhaps matches TRBD2 (6 bases). Trimming removed 2 bases from V and 3 bases from J, with 14 bases in between. Germline V lookup: CDR1 MGHDK, CDR2 SYGVNS. CDR3 length: 15 amino acids. This CDR3 reads CASSEPGTGVYEQYF. Written as DNA, the CDR3 is TGTGCCAGCAGTGAACCCGGGACGGGAGTCTACGAGCAGTACTTC.

This clonotype was observed a few times. This chain links TRBV6-2 or TRBV6-3 with TRBJ2-2; 9 bases fit TRBD1. Germline assignment: CDR1 MNHEY and CDR2 SVGEGT. This CDR3 contains 17 residues. V shed 8 bases, J shed 4 bases, and the junction held 14 bases outside the gene matches. The CDR3: CASVSMAGTGSTGELFF. CDR3 nucleotides: TGTGCCAGCGTATCTATGGCCGGGACAGGGAGCACCGGGGAGCTGTTTTTT.

This clonotype has a handful of counts. The V and J genes are TRBV7-2 and TRBJ1-2; 8 nucleotides line up with TRBD1. Germline V gives CDR1 SGHTA, CDR2 FQGNSA. The CDR3 totals 15 residues. V shed 0 bases, J shed 9 bases, and the junction held 9 bases outside the gene matches. The CDR3 DNA follows: TGTGCCAGCAGCTTAGCTTGGTCGCGGACAGGGAGCTACACCTTC. Its protein product is CASSLAWSRTGSYTF.

This clonotype was observed many times. The V and J genes are TRBV7-2 and TRBJ1-2; D is ambiguous. The germline V gene has CDR1 SGHTA and CDR2 FQGNSA. This CDR3 has 14 amino acids. V dropped 2 bases and J dropped 3 bases, with 10 bases sitting between them. The DNA for the CDR3 is TGTGCCAGCAGCTTAACGGCCTCGGACTATGGCTACACCTTC. This gives the protein CASSLTASDYGYTF.

This clonotype occurred many times. The rearrangement joins TRBV5-1 to TRBJ2-5; no reliable D call. The germline CDR1 and CDR2 sequences are SGHRS and YFSETQ. V was shortened by 0 bases and J by 7 bases, with 10 bases between the two germline ends. This CDR3 region has 13 residues. In nucleotides, the CDR3 is TGCGCCAGCAGCTTGGAGTTGGGGTTGACCCAGTACTTC. Amino acid sequence: CASSLELGLTQYF.

This chain connects TRBV5-5 to TRBJ1-2; D not certain. The CDR3 is 15 amino acids. The V end lost 0 bases, the J end lost 4 bases, and 13 bases lay between the germline ends. CDR1 and CDR2 from the germline V gene are SGHKS and YYEKEE (reference sequence). CDR3 in amino acids: CASSLGHSGSYGYTF. DNA for the CDR3: TGTGCCAGCAGCTTGGGACACTCGGGCAGCTATGGCTACACCTTC.

In its sample, this clonotype was seen many times. The V and J genes are TRBV29-1 and TRBJ2-1, with D possibly matching TRBD2 (6 bases). Trimming stripped 4 bases from V and 3 bases from J, with 13 bases between. CDR1 and CDR2 from the germline V gene are SQVTM and ANQGSEA. The length of the CDR3 is 14 residues. CDR3 protein: CSVVSQGLYNEQFF. CDR3 DNA sequence: TGCAGCGTTGTCTCCCAGGGACTCTACAATGAGCAGTTCTTC.

This clonotype was observed at least ten times. The chain couples TRBV6-2 or TRBV6-3 to TRBJ2-2, with 7 bases that match TRBD1. Looked up from germline, CDR1 is MNHEY and CDR2 is SVGEGT. The CDR3 loop spans 19 amino acids. Trimming took 4 bases from V and 6 from J; bases not matched to a gene: 20. In nucleotides, the CDR3 is TGTGCCAGCAGTTCAAGATCAACCCCGGGACAGCATGTAGCCGGGGAGCTGTTTTTT. Encoded protein: CASSSRSTPGQHVAGELFF.

This chain connects TRBV5-6 to TRBJ2-7, with D possibly TRBD2 on 6 matching bases. Between the trimmed V and J ends, which lost 2 bases and 9 bases, there was a span of 18 bases. In germline, CDR1 is SGHDT, CDR2 YYEEEE. CDR3 size: 14 residues. CDR3 sequence reads: CASSFLDRGNGQYF. The CDR3 nucleotides read TGTGCCAGCAGCTTTTTGGATCGGGGGAACGGGCAGTACTTC.

The chain has TRBV28 and TRBJ2-6; D unclear. V was shortened by 8 bases and J by 0 bases, with 11 bases between the two germline ends. This CDR3 region has 15 residues. The germline V gene encodes CDR1 MDHEN and CDR2 SYDVKM. CDR3 loop: CASGPRGSGANVLTF. The CDR3 coding sequence is TGTGCCAGCGGGCCTAGAGGCTCTGGGGCCAACGTCCTGACTTTC.

This clonotype was observed at least ten times. This rearrangement joins TRBV28 to TRBJ2-7, with 10 bases that match TRBD2. Germline V gene data show CDR1 as MDHEN and CDR2 as SYDVKM. The trim removed 5 bases at V and 0 bases at J, leaving 4 bases unmatched. The CDR3 is made up of 15 amino acids. The CDR3 sequence: CASSTSGESSYEQYF. CDR3 nucleotides: TGTGCCAGCAGTACTAGCGGGGAAAGCTCCTACGAGCAGTACTTC.

The chain combines TRBV2 with TRBJ2-5; weak D call: TRBD2 (6 bases). The CDR3 has 14 amino acids. Germline V lookup: CDR1 SNHLY, CDR2 FYNNEI. V was cut by 6 bases and J by 4 bases, with 15 bases left in between. The CDR3 loop reads CASSELLARETQYF. CDR3 nucleotide sequence: TGTGCCAGCAGCGAACTACTAGCTAGAGAGACCCAGTACTTC.

The V gene is TRBV25-1, the J gene TRBJ2-2; D could derive from TRBD1 or TRBD2 (6 bases each). V gave up 7 bases and J gave up 6 bases, with 24 bases separating them. CDR1 is MGHDK and CDR2 is SYGVNS in the germline V gene. There are 17 residues in the CDR3. CDR3: CASNRVGGPHEAGELFF. The DNA of the CDR3 is TGTGCCAGCAACAGGGTGGGGGGCCCTCATGAGGCCGGGGAGCTGTTTTTT.

V usage is TRBV7-2 and J usage is TRBJ2-3; D is possibly TRBD2 (6 bases). V lost 5 bases and J lost 6, with 12 bases in between. The V gene's germline CDR1 is SGHTA and CDR2 FQGNSA. This CDR3 comprises 13 residues. The CDR3 DNA reads TGTGCCAGCAGCGACAGTCGGGGGGATACGCAGTATTTT. Protein: CASSDSRGDTQYF.

This sequence joins TRBV7-9 and TRBJ2-1; 10 bases fit TRBD2. The CDR3 totals 16 residues. Per the germline V gene, CDR1 is SEHNR and CDR2 is FQNEAQ (reference sequence). The junction had 9 bases not matched to a gene; V was cut back by 6 bases and J by 4 bases. CDR3 sequence: CASRFGLAELYNEQFF. DNA of the CDR3: TGTGCCAGCAGATTCGGACTAGCGGAGCTTTACAATGAGCAGTTCTTC.